The text below deals with one TCR beta chain. This sample is drawn from a study of blood T cells in healthy people across ages. Using a J-beta primer mix together with a sample-barcoded 5' primer, a second PCR was run for roughly 7 to 11 cycles. The authors tagged each cDNA molecule using a template-switch adaptor with 12 random nucleotides. MiXCR was run by TCRdb on the 5' RACE reads, yielding one entry per CDR3 protein. The table lists around 1,500,000 distinct CDR3 sequences, 35% to 45% of them singletons. Germline V CDR1 and CDR2: MNHEY, SMNVEV (reference sequence). CDR3 length: 13 amino acids. The sequence was obtained from a woman younger than 30 in good health. The chain combines TRBV27 with TRBJ2-5, with D unresolved. The J call is in doubt because the DNA end fits TRBJ2-1 better. The material sequenced was blood. CDR3 nucleotides: TGTGCCAGCAGTTTACGTTTGATGGAGACCCAGTTCTTC. The encoded protein is CASSLRLMETQFF.